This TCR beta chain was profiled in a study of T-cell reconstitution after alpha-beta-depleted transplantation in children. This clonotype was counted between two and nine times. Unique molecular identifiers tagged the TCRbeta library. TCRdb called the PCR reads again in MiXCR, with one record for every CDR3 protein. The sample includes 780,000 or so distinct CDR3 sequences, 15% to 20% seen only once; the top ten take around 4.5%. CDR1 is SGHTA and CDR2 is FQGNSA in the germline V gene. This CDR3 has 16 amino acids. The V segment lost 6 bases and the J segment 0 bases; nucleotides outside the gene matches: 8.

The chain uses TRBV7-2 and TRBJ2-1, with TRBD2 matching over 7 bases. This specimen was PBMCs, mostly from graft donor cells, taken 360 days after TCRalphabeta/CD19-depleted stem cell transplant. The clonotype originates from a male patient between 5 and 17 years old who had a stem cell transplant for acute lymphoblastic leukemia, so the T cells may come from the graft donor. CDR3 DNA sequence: TGTGCCAGCAGTCTTAGCGGGCAAAGCTCCTACAATGAGCAGTTCTTC. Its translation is CASSLSGQSSYNEQFF.